The 18 T cell receptor beta chains below were found in one sample sequenced in a study of blood T cell repertoires in COVID-19. Profiling relied on immunoSEQ multiplex PCR, and the TCRdb table lists in-frame clones only, not all of them. The repertoire has around 140,000 clones, about 87% of them found once; the top ten carry 10% to 13%. The source material was peripheral blood. These receptors all come from a man between 60 and 75 years old with active or convalescent COVID-19.

The chain is built from TRBV3-1 (or the pseudogene TRBV3-2) and TRBJ2-5; TRBD1 aligns across 8 bases. Losses at the gene ends were 6 bases for V and 5 bases for J; bases not matched to a gene: 8. Per germline, CDR1 LGHDT and CDR2 YNNKEL (reference sequence). The CDR3 consists of 14 residues. The CDR3 is CASRRTGTGETQYF. DNA for the CDR3: TGTGCCAGCAGGCGGACAGGGACGGGGGAGACCCAGTACTTC.

The V gene is TRBV7-2, the J gene TRBJ1-5; D uncertain. The CDR3 covers 18 residues. V was shortened by 1 base and J by 0 bases, with 16 bases between the two germline ends. Germline V CDR1 and CDR2: SGHTA, FQGNSA. Here the CDR3 reads CASSLVSATYNSNQPQHF. The CDR3 nucleotides read TGTGCCAGCAGCTTAGTGTCGGCGACATATAATAGCAATCAGCCCCAGCATTTT.

This chain connects TRBV7-9 to TRBJ2-3; 10 nucleotides align to TRBD1. This CDR3 has 16 amino acids. Germline V gene lookup returns CDR1 SEHNR and CDR2 FQNEAQ (reference sequence). Unmatched junction bases numbered 3, after V lost 1 base and J lost 2 bases. This CDR3 is CASSLEGQGLTDTQYF. CDR3 in DNA: TGTGCCAGCAGCTTAGAGGGACAGGGGCTCACAGATACGCAGTATTTT. The entire variable domain, with the rest obtained from reference TRBV7-9 and TRBJ2-3, is as follows: DTGVSQNPRHKITKRGQNVTFRCDPISEHNRLYWYRQTLGQGPEFLTYFQNEAQLEKSRLLSDRFSAERPKGSFSTLEIQRTEQGDSAMYLCASSLEGQGLTDTQYFGPGTRLTVL.

The chain couples TRBV2 to TRBJ1-1, with D perhaps TRBD1 (5 bases). This CDR3 contains 15 residues. The V gene lost 6 bases and the J gene lost 0 bases, with 14 bases spanning the gap. Per the germline V gene, CDR1 is SNHLY and CDR2 is FYNNEI. CDR3 protein: CASREGLNMNTEAFF. The CDR3 DNA follows: TGTGCCAGCAGGGAGGGACTTAACATGAACACTGAAGCTTTCTTT.

The V and J genes are TRBV28 and TRBJ2-7, with D perhaps matching TRBD1 (5 bases). The CDR3 consists of 14 residues. V was cut by 6 bases and J by 6 bases, with 18 bases left in between. CDR1 and CDR2 (germline): MDHEN, SYDVKM. DNA for the CDR3: TGTGCCAGCAGCCCGACCCCACAGGTCTCCGAGCAGTACTTC. Translation: CASSPTPQVSEQYF.

The rearrangement joins TRBV29-1 to TRBJ1-2; 9 bases agree with TRBD1. Germline CDR1 is SQVTM and CDR2 is ANQGSEA. J gave up 5 bases and V 4 bases, and 8 bases lay outside the gene matches. This CDR3 region has 14 residues. CDR3 loop: CSVGRTGDWYGYTF. CDR3 DNA: TGCAGCGTTGGTAGGACAGGGGATTGGTATGGCTACACCTTC.

The chain is built from TRBV24-1 and TRBJ2-7; TRBD2 agrees at 9 bases. Trimming cost V 2 bases and J 4 bases; bases outside gene matches: 5. CDR3 length: 15 residues. The V gene's germline CDR1 is KGHDR and CDR2 SFDVKD. The CDR3 is CATSDWASGTYEQYF. The CDR3 DNA reads TGTGCCACCAGTGATTGGGCTAGCGGGACTTACGAGCAGTACTTC.

J is TRBJ2-5 and V is TRBV5-1; TRBD1 is a possible D gene (6 bases). The CDR3 is 14 residues long. CDR1 SGHRS and CDR2 YFSETQ come from the germline V gene. Trimming stripped 3 bases from V and 1 base from J, with 10 bases between. Here the CDR3 reads CASSSGTLQETQYF. CDR3 DNA sequence: TGCGCCAGCAGCTCCGGGACACTCCAAGAGACCCAGTACTTC. The full variable domain, its missing parts supplied by reference TRBV5-1 and TRBJ2-5, is KAGVTQTPRYLIKTRGQQVTLSCSPISGHRSVSWYQQTPGQGLQFLFEYFSETQRNKGNFPGRFSGRQFSNSRSEMNVSTLELGDSALYLCASSSGTLQETQYFGPGTRLLVL.

The chain is built from TRBV3-1 (or the pseudogene TRBV3-2) and TRBJ2-3; possible D gene TRBD1, 7 bases. This CDR3 is 15 amino acids long. The V end was cut by 3 bases, the J end by 4 bases, with 14 bases between. CDR1 is LGHDT, CDR2 YNNKEL, per germline (reference sequence). CDR3 nucleotides: TGTGCCAGCAGCCATGGGGCAGGGGGGTCAGATACGCAGTATTTT. It is translated as CASSHGAGGSDTQYF.

The chain links TRBV28 to TRBJ2-7; 11 bases align to TRBD1. CDR1 MDHEN and CDR2 SYDVKM come from the germline V gene. J gave up 6 bases and V 4 bases, and 8 bases lay outside the gene matches. This CDR3 is built from 15 residues. The CDR3 sequence: CASSSPGTGGLEQYF. CDR3 coding DNA: TGTGCCAGCAGTTCCCCCGGGACAGGGGGTCTCGAGCAGTACTTC.

V is TRBV7-3 and J is TRBJ2-7; a possible D gene is TRBD1 (6 bases). The germline CDR1 and CDR2 sequences are SGHTA and FQGTGA. V was clipped by 4 bases and J by 1 base, with 11 bases between them. The CDR3 covers 14 residues. CDR3 bases: TGTGCCAGCAGCTCGAGGGGGTATTCCTACGAGCAGTACTTC. Amino acids: CASSSRGYSYEQYF.

CDR3 in amino acids: CASSRDRGTEAFF. As DNA, the CDR3 is TGTGCCAGTAGTCGGGACAGGGGGACTGAAGCTTTCTTT. The rearrangement joins TRBV19 to TRBJ1-1; 11 nucleotides agree with TRBD1. The CDR3 is 13 residues long. The V segment lost 5 bases and the J segment 5 bases; nucleotides outside the gene matches: 1. The germline gives CDR1 LNHDA, CDR2 SQIVND (reference sequence).

CDR3 sequence (DNA): TGTGCCAGCAGTGGCAGGACTGGAGATACGCAGTATTTT. Its translation: CASSGRTGDTQYF. The chain carries TRBV25-1 and TRBJ2-3; D may be TRBD2 (5 bases). The CDR3 runs to 13 residues. CDR1 is MGHDK and CDR2 is SYGVNS in the germline V gene. V was pared by 4 bases and J by 5 bases, with 10 bases between.

The chain is built from TRBV29-1 and TRBJ1-1, with D possibly being TRBD1 (5 bases). The V and J ends lost 4 bases and 1 base respectively, with 10 bases between them. Germline V gives CDR1 SQVTM, CDR2 ANQGSEA. The CDR3 length is 13 residues. The CDR3: CSVVRQGNTEAFF. CDR3 DNA: TGCAGCGTTGTAAGGCAGGGGAACACTGAAGCTTTCTTT.

The chain links TRBV5-1 to TRBJ2-7, with D perhaps TRBD2 (6 bases). CDR3 length: 14 amino acids. The germline V gene has CDR1 SGHRS and CDR2 YFSETQ. The V end lost 2 bases, the J end lost 3 bases, and 12 bases lay between the germline ends. The CDR3: CASSFGTEGYEQYF. The CDR3 DNA is TGCGCCAGCAGCTTCGGGACGGAGGGCTACGAGCAGTACTTC.

The gene calls are TRBV10-2 and TRBJ2-3; possibly TRBD2 for D (5 bases). V lost 7 bases and J 6 bases, leaving 20 bases between the germline ends. The CDR3 consists of 15 residues. Germline assignment: CDR1 WSHSY and CDR2 SAAADI. As DNA, the CDR3 is TGCGCCAGCAAAATAACCGGACTCGCTAGGGATACGCAGTATTTT. Its protein is CASKITGLARDTQYF.

The V gene is TRBV7-6, the J gene TRBJ2-2; the D is unclear. The V end lost 7 bases, the J end lost 1 base, and 19 bases lay between the germline ends. The germline V gene encodes CDR1 SGHVS and CDR2 FNYEAQ. This CDR3 is 17 amino acids long. In DNA form, the CDR3 reads TGTGCCAGCACCCTGCAAAGTACTGCCTTGAACACCGGGGAGCTGTTTTTT. This translates into CASTLQSTALNTGELFF.

The J gene is TRBJ2-5, the V gene TRBV29-1, with 10 bases identical to TRBD1. Germline V gives CDR1 SQVTM, CDR2 ANQGSEA. The CDR3 contains 13 residues. The J segment lost 4 bases and the V segment lost 8 bases, leaving 7 bases of the junction unmatched. In nucleotides, the CDR3 is TGCAGCCAAAAACGGACAGGGGGAGAGACCCAGTACTTC. Residues: CSQKRTGGETQYF.